Listed here is a single T cell receptor beta chain. The clone's antigen remains unknown. Base qualities are not provided; no much larger clone lies one nucleotide away. In total, more than 500 healthy bone marrow donors made up the cohort. At the time of sampling, all cohort members were nominally healthy, though unrecorded immune exposures were likely present. The donor tested CMV seropositive, placing the donor among the roughly 270 seropositive members of the cohort. A peripheral blood sample was collected from each donor, and TCR beta sequencing was performed on peripheral blood mononuclear cells. The Qiagen DNeasy Blood Extraction Kit was used to extract genomic DNA from the blood cell samples. Via the germline V gene (reference sequence), CDR1 is LNHDA and CDR2 SQIVND. V was cut back by 2 bases and J by 6 bases, leaving a gap of 9 bases between them. The CDR3, from cysteine to phenylalanine, totals 13 residues. The entry retains the CDR3 DNA only, 39 bases that are in frame from base 1.

The method was the immunoSEQ multiplex PCR assay. For the multiplex PCR, a mixture combining 60 forward primers for TCR Vbeta segments and 13 reverse primers for TCR Jbeta segments was used. Amplification of the CDR3 region of rearranged TCR beta genes was performed with a multiplex PCR assay on genomic DNA. The amplified TCR beta libraries were sequenced on the Illumina HiSeq System as 87-base-pair reads. For the original study's pipeline: A later analysis tallied approximately 87 million unique TCR beta chains across the 700 or so repertoires, and about 12 million of those chains were shared by two or more donors. To remove PCR and sequencing errors, raw reads were error-corrected and collapsed into unique sequences using a nearest-neighbor algorithm that merged closely related sequences. To assign V, D and J gene segments, CDR3 sequences were aligned to IMGT reference sequences. For a sequence to be retained, at least a six-nucleotide match to both a V gene segment and a J gene segment was required. Rearrangements were classified as productive when the CDR3 lacked stop codons and remained in frame with V and J, and all other rearrangements were classified as non-productive. Following IMGT convention, CDR3 was defined as the stretch from the second conserved V-encoded cysteine up to the conserved J-encoded phenylalanine. In an earlier analysis of around 600 of the donors, sequences lacking an unambiguous match to a single V gene segment were excluded. In an earlier analysis of 587 of the donors, a V segment was called functional when productive rearrangements were above 56.7%, and segregating when the standard deviation between donors exceeded 5%. A statistical classification framework was built to diagnose cytomegalovirus status from the catalog of TCR beta chain sequences. In a later analysis, TCR nucleotide sequences were compared against IMGT/GENE-DB human TR gene sequences so that V and J genes could be assigned. The TCRdist pipeline was used in a later analysis to assign CDR3 sequences and most-parsimonious VDJ recombination scenarios. In a later analysis, each TCR beta chain was defined by its CDR3 amino acid sequence together with its V-gene family, and reads without a unique V-gene family were excluded. In a later analysis, a few hundred highly shared, low-generation-probability nucleotide sequences were removed to address suspected cross-contamination and a sequencing artifact. For each public chain, a later analysis derived a clonal expansion index from normalized ranks of inferred template counts within each repertoire. Generation probabilities in a later analysis came from a VDJ recombination model fitted to out-of-frame rearrangements, and those results were checked against IGoR. In a later analysis, TCR-TCR, TCR-HLA and TCR-CMV co-occurrence was scored with hypergeometric tests, and a repertoire-size bias correction was applied to TCR pairs. To estimate false discovery rates, a later analysis permuted the HLA or CMV assignments 20 times. In a later analysis, co-occurring TCRs were grouped using DBSCAN, with TCRdist sequence similarity added in when clustering inside HLA-allele-positive subsets. Repertoires with fewer than 30,000 or more than 120,000 public chains were left out of co-occurrence clustering, as were a few repertoires with anomalous nucleotide sharing. TCRdb's version of the immuneACCESS table is confined to in-frame rearrangements and falls short of the full clone set. An unresolved V gene accounts for under half of the shortfall where checked; the remainder is of unknown origin. D and trimming come from the DNA, and the V and J calls and clone size come from that table. In all, the sample holds over 150,000 clones, and 74% of those were seen once. Approximately 3% of the sample is taken by the ten largest.

The data derive from a study of cytomegalovirus exposure and HLA in healthy donors listed by TCRdb under 2017. As for the study more broadly: An earlier analysis of around 600 of the donors reported about 290 Gb of sequence data and 100 million to 130 million unique TCR beta sequences from 150 million to 200 million T cells. Typing coverage varied by locus: about 629-640 donors for A, B, C, DRB1 and DQB1; approximately 520 for DQA1; around 610 for DPA1; around 450 for DPB1. A later genetic analysis took genome-wide SNP genotypes for about 55% of the 666 donors and used that subset as a discovery cohort. An earlier analysis of roughly 580 of the donors used high-throughput TCR beta sequencing to judge whether each TCR beta V gene segment behaved as functional or pseudogenic. Rather than using new phenotypic data, the later analysis identified candidate immune exposures from TCR beta sequences and from how often those sequences occurred across donors. Across some 400 genotyped donors of the cohort, an average of approximately 200,000 unique TCR beta nucleotide sequences per donor were sequenced, and approximately 17% of those sequences were non-productive. Several DR-DQ haplotypes were treated as single units for association and clustering because of strong linkage in the cohort. In addition to the first cohort of 650 to 800 subjects, a separate validation cohort of approximately 110 different subjects was used. Of the approximately 400 genotyped donors, 75% to 85% were placed in the genetic ancestry cluster associated with self-reported Caucasian donors. The study used immunosequencing to profile the T cell repertoires of approximately 650 subjects and linked those repertoires to cytomegalovirus serostatus. Approximately 310 gigabases of sequencing data and tens of millions of unique TCR sequences were included in an early release covering about 700 HLA-typed donors. All discovery cohort repertoires had been generated on a single sequencing platform. High-throughput TCR immunosequencing, statistical association of individual TCRs with disease status, and machine learning were combined to predict cytomegalovirus infection status. Alongside the repertoire data, information on donor age, sex, ethnicity and CMV serostatus was compiled. Class I and class II HLA loci were covered by the typing at four-digit resolution. A later analysis re-examined previously published TCR beta repertoires from roughly 650 donors and added high-resolution HLA genotyping to investigate patterns of TCR occurrence. The aim of the study was to test whether cataloging public T cell receptors could identify signatures of past pathogen exposure.

The paper as a whole reports these results and caveats: V-gene and J-gene trimming of TCR beta chains was associated with a missense DCLRE1C variant in a later genetic analysis, and the association was replicated in an independent cohort. The classifier was reported to diagnose cytomegalovirus status with high specificity and sensitivity in both the original cohort and the validation cohort. In a later analysis, about 17,000 TCR beta sequences were associated with specific HLA alleles at a false discovery rate of 0.05. When HLA alleles, especially DR and DQ, strongly co-occurred, TCR associations were difficult to assign to individual alleles. Only TCR beta chains were sequenced in this cohort, and the absence of alpha or paired-chain data limited detectable features. Presence/absence analyses assumed roughly uniform sequencing depth across donors, an assumption that may not hold. It was suggested by the authors that the approach could potentially be generalized to other disease states and immunological phenotypes. CMV serostatus was the only immune exposure information available for the cohort. A further reported finding was that TCR beta sequences accurately predicted the HLA-A and HLA-B alleles for most subjects in the first cohort. A later analysis found that most CMV-associated TCR beta chains appeared HLA-restricted, with HLA associations seemingly driven largely by CMV exposure. A later analysis found that TCR association rates varied across HLA loci, with DRB1 alleles showing the most associated TCRs and HLA-C alleles the fewest. A group of highly shared sequence variants was considered likely to be a technical artifact of the sequencing pipeline. Some IMGT-functional V segments, including TRBV6-2 and TRBV6-3, could not be told apart with the 87-base-pair reads, so those segments were excluded. Because counts were too low, more than 15 rarely observed V segments, including chromosome 9 orphons, were left out of the earlier analysis of roughly 600 of the donors. In an earlier analysis of several hundred of the donors, most TCR beta V segments were observed in productive rearrangements about 87% or about 30% of the time, broadly matching IMGT annotations. While some public TCRs were present in many individuals, most TCR sequences turned up only very rarely across donors. The study listed around 160 TCR beta chains as associated with cytomegalovirus. Because some donors lacked HLA typing at each locus, the association tests relied only on the typed subset. According to a later genetic analysis, donors in an Asian-associated ancestry cluster had fewer N-insertions in productive TCRs than the roughly 700-donor mean. In a later analysis, HLA-associated TCR beta chains showed more clonal expansion and lower generation probabilities than non-associated chains that were equally common. A later analysis reported that several top co-occurrence clusters appeared linked to parvovirus B19, influenza, CMV and Epstein-Barr virus. Three of the identified cytomegalovirus-associated TCR beta chains were confirmed in vitro to be specific for cytomegalovirus antigens. Correlated functional status among segregating V segments might reflect linkage disequilibrium, but an unknown experimental factor could not be ruled out.

The chain was built from TRBV19 and TRBJ2-3, with the D gene uncertain. The receptor was derived from a woman aged 30 to 39 in good health and CMV-seropositive. The sample was PBMCs. The DNA is as follows: TGTGCCAGTAGTATACCAGTTACGGATACGCAGTATTTT. It encodes CASSIPVTDTQYF.